Presented here are 29 T cell receptor beta chains from one specimen sequenced in a study of molecular identifiers for immune sequencing clone quantification. TCRdb analysed the PCR reads with MiXCR anew, one entry per CDR3 protein. The repertoire holds over 85,000 distinct CDR3 sequences, with roughly 23% as singletons. The sample was naive CD8+ T cells from blood, with Jurkat cell RNA spiked in. Subset here: FACS-sorted CD8+CD4-CCR7+CD45RA+ naive T cells. These TCRs come from a human donor in good health. Some libraries in this study had Jurkat cell RNA spiked in.

This clonotype was seen just once. Being one base from a much bigger clone, this may be a read error. The genes are TRBV27 and TRBJ1-5; a weak D match, TRBD1 (5 bases). The CDR3 runs 16 residues. Per germline, CDR1 MNHEY and CDR2 SMNVEV (reference sequence). CDR3 amino acids: CASRFRGLGVNQPRHF. The CDR3 coding sequence is TGTGCCAGCCGATTCCGGGGGTTGGGGGTGAATCAGCCCCGGCATTTT.

The chain couples TRBV27 to TRBJ1-1, with TRBD1 matching 9 bases. This CDR3 spans 14 amino acids. Trimming cost V 10 bases and J 6 bases; bases outside gene matches: 12. Germline values: CDR1 MNHEY, CDR2 SMNVEV (reference sequence). CDR3 nucleotide sequence: TGTGCCACCGGACAGGGGCTCACCGGCTCTGAAGCTTTCTTT. This translates into CATGQGLTGSEAFF.

This clonotype was seen many times. The chain combines TRBV4-3 with TRBJ1-2, with 8 bases that match TRBD1. Losses at the gene ends were 4 bases for V and 1 base for J; bases not matched to a gene: 5. The CDR3 has 15 residues. Germline V gene data show CDR1 as LGHNA and CDR2 as YSLEER. The CDR3 loop reads CASSPGQGSNYGYTF. The CDR3 region has the DNA TGCGCCAGCAGCCCAGGACAGGGAAGTAACTATGGCTACACCTTC.

This rearrangement joins TRBV24-1 to TRBJ2-1; D is unresolved. Germline-derived CDR1 and CDR2 are KGHDR and SFDVKD. The CDR3 is made up of 12 amino acids. V was cut by 9 bases and J by 6 bases, with 11 bases left in between. Written as DNA, the CDR3 is TGTGCCACCGGGTTGAGTGCCAATGAGCAGTTCTTC. This encodes CATGLSANEQFF.

This clonotype was seen more than once but under ten times. V gene TRBV11-2 combines with J gene TRBJ2-5; D perhaps matches TRBD1 (5 bases). Germline-derived CDR1 and CDR2 are SGHAT and FQNNGV. Trimming took off 1 base at V and 2 bases at J, with 11 bases between the two ends. CDR3 size: 15 residues. As DNA, the CDR3 is TGTGCCAGCAGCTTAGGCGACAGCTCACAAGAGACCCAGTACTTC. As protein: CASSLGDSSQETQYF.

This clonotype has just a few counts. The rearrangement uses TRBV6-5 and TRBJ1-1, with D unresolved. This CDR3 has 14 amino acids. The germline V gene encodes CDR1 MNHEY and CDR2 SVGAGI. V lost 5 bases and J lost 0, with 10 bases in between. CDR3 region: CASSASGMNTEAFF. The CDR3 DNA follows: TGTGCCAGCAGTGCGTCCGGAATGAACACTGAAGCTTTCTTT.

The table lists this clonotype with many counts. J is TRBJ2-7 and V is TRBV7-9, with 9 bases aligning to TRBD1. Germline assignment: CDR1 SEHNR and CDR2 FQNEAQ (reference sequence). This CDR3 contains 14 residues. Trimming took 5 bases from V and 5 from J; bases not matched to a gene: 7. CDR3 DNA: TGTGCCAGCAGCCCAACGACAGGGGGGGACGAGCAGTACTTC. This sequence encodes CASSPTTGGDEQYF.

This clonotype has a count of ten or more. CDR3 sequence: CASSLRGVDGTDTQYF. In DNA form, the CDR3 reads TGTGCCAGCAGCTTAAGGGGAGTCGACGGGACAGATACGCAGTATTTT. V and J are TRBV13 and TRBJ2-3; D possibly uses TRBD1 or TRBD2 (5 bases each). Per the germline V gene, CDR1 is PRHDT and CDR2 is FYEKMQ (reference sequence). The V and J ends lost 2 bases and 3 bases respectively, with 15 bases between them. This CDR3 spans 16 amino acids.

There are many counts of this clonotype. The chain links TRBV11-2 to TRBJ1-2; no reliable D call. The CDR3 consists of 13 residues. V was trimmed by 5 bases and J by 2 bases, leaving 9 bases between them. CDR1 SGHAT and CDR2 FQNNGV come from the germline V gene. The CDR3 DNA reads TGTGCCAGCAGCCTTACGGAGAACTATGGCTACACCTTC. The encoded protein is CASSLTENYGYTF.

In the case of this clonotype: A read error may be the cause here, since a much bigger clone is one base away. The chain combines TRBV20-1 with TRBJ2-7; TRBD1 might be the D (5 bases). Trimming cost V 5 bases and J 8 bases, with 19 bases left between them. CDR1 is DFQATT and CDR2 is SNEGSKA in the germline V gene (reference sequence). This CDR3 is 13 amino acids long. The CDR3 sequence: CSARSATRGKQYF. CDR3 DNA sequence: TGCAGTGCTCGTTCGGCCACAAGGGGCAAGCAGTACTTC.

This clonotype was recorded many times. This chain joins TRBV11-2 and TRBJ2-5; possibly TRBD2 for D (6 bases). This CDR3 comprises 15 residues. Germline CDR1 and CDR2: SGHAT and FQNNGV. Trimming removed 1 base from V and 1 base from J, with 10 bases in between. The CDR3 DNA reads TGTGCCAGCAGCTTAGTGCGGGGAGGCCAAGAGACCCAGTACTTC. This gives the protein CASSLVRGGQETQYF.

At least ten counts were recorded for this clonotype. The V call is TRBV20-1, the J call TRBJ1-2; D is possibly TRBD1 (5 bases). Germline values: CDR1 DFQATT, CDR2 SNEGSKA (reference sequence). Trimming removed 6 bases from V and 5 bases from J, with 19 bases in between. The CDR3 loop spans 14 amino acids. CDR3 sequence (DNA): TGCAGTGCGCCGGGACCTTTTACCGCTTATGGCTACACCTTC. As protein: CSAPGPFTAYGYTF.

This clonotype occurred many times. The chain is built from TRBV6-5 and TRBJ2-3; D perhaps matches TRBD2 (5 bases). CDR1 is MNHEY and CDR2 is SVGAGI in the germline V gene. The CDR3 sequence is 16 residues long. V was cut by 0 bases and J by 4 bases, with 14 bases left in between. The CDR3 loop is CASSYSSPSGADTQYF. The CDR3 DNA reads TGTGCCAGCAGTTACTCGTCGCCTTCCGGGGCAGATACGCAGTATTTT.

In this sample, this clonotype turned up many times. The V gene is TRBV24-1, the J gene TRBJ2-7, with D unclear. Germline-derived CDR1 and CDR2 are KGHDR and SFDVKD. The germline V and J ends were trimmed by 0 bases and 4 bases, with 3 bases remaining between them. This CDR3 has 12 residues. Written as DNA, the CDR3 is TGTGCCACCAGTGATTTGGGGTACGAGCAGTACTTC. Translating it yields CATSDLGYEQYF.

This clonotype has at least ten counts. J is TRBJ2-5 and V is TRBV2; TRBD2 matches at 11 bases. Germline CDR1 SNHLY, CDR2 FYNNEI. CDR3 length equals 16 residues. J lost 9 bases, V lost 5 bases, and 14 bases had no gene match. Here the CDR3 reads CASSLRTSGPGLAQYF. The CDR3 bases are TGTGCCAGCAGTCTGCGGACTAGCGGGCCCGGGTTGGCCCAGTACTTC. The entire variable domain, with the rest obtained from reference TRBV2 and TRBJ2-5, is as follows: EPEVTQTPSHQVTQMGQEVILRCVPISNHLYFYWYRQILGQKVEFLVSFYNNEISEKSEIFDDQFSVERPDGSNFTLKIRSTKLEDSAMYFCASSLRTSGPGLAQYFGPGTRLLVL.

This clonotype was counted ten times or more. The chain combines TRBV6-2 or TRBV6-3 with TRBJ2-3; TRBD1 is a possible D gene (5 bases). The CDR3 covers 14 residues. V was clipped by 2 bases and J by 5 bases, with 11 bases between them. Germline CDR1 is MNHEY and CDR2 is SVGEGT. CDR3 bases: TGTGCCAGCAGTTACCTAGACAGAGGAGATACGCAGTATTTT. As protein: CASSYLDRGDTQYF.

This chain uses TRBV7-2 with TRBJ2-7; 8 bases align to TRBD2. The trim removed 5 bases at V and 2 bases at J, leaving 5 bases unmatched. The CDR3 runs to 14 residues. CDR1 and CDR2 (germline): SGHTA, FQGNSA. Here the CDR3 reads CASSRVAGPYEQYF. CDR3 in DNA: TGTGCCAGCAGCCGAGTAGCGGGACCCTACGAGCAGTACTTC.

This clonotype was seen a few times. The chain joins TRBV27 to TRBJ2-6; the D gene could be TRBD1 or TRBD2 (5 bases each). Germline V lookup: CDR1 MNHEY, CDR2 SMNVEV (reference sequence). The CDR3 loop spans 18 amino acids. V was clipped by 5 bases and J by 0 bases, with 17 bases between them. The DNA for the CDR3 is TGTGCCAGCAGTACCCGGGACCACTCCTACTCTGGGGCCAACGTCCTGACTTTC. Protein sequence: CASSTRDHSYSGANVLTF.

The chain carries TRBV6-5 and TRBJ2-3; 10 bases align to TRBD2. Germline CDR1 reads MNHEY; CDR2 reads SVGAGI. V shed 2 bases and J 0 bases; nucleotides not matched to a gene: 8. The CDR3 loop spans 18 amino acids. CDR3 in DNA: TGTGCCAGCAGTTACGCCAGGCTAGCGGGGGTGAGCACAGATACGCAGTATTTT. This sequence encodes CASSYARLAGVSTDTQYF.

This clonotype turned up a few times. The chain employs TRBV6-5 and TRBJ2-7; the D gene is possibly TRBD2 (5 bases). With 0 bases removed from V and 2 bases from J, the gap between germline ends came to 8 bases. Germline V gene data show CDR1 as MNHEY and CDR2 as SVGAGI. The CDR3 extends over 14 amino acids. The chain's CDR3 is CASSYSDSAYEQYF. The CDR3 nucleotides read TGTGCCAGCAGTTACTCGGACTCTGCCTACGAGCAGTACTTC.

On this clonotype itself: Germline and junction disagree at one end, which may indicate a read error. The gene calls are TRBV5-1 and TRBJ1-1; unclear D gene. Germline CDR1 SGHRS, CDR2 YFSETQ. This CDR3 comprises 13 residues. CDR3 in amino acids: CASSPDGDTEALF. The CDR3 DNA reads TGCGCCAGCAGCCCGGACGGTGACACTGAAGCTCTCTTT.

This clonotype was recorded at least ten times. The chain links TRBV4-1 to TRBJ1-1; 7 positions agree with TRBD1. Germline V gene sequence: CDR1 MGHRA, CDR2 YSYEKL. This CDR3 region has 17 residues. With V trimmed by 0 bases and J by 4 bases, 11 bases remained unmatched. In DNA form, the CDR3 reads TGCGCCAGCAGCCAAGAACCGCAGGGGGTTGGGTTCACTGAAGCTTTCTTT. This codes for CASSQEPQGVGFTEAFF.

This clonotype was found many times. The V gene is TRBV7-9, the J gene TRBJ1-1; D ambiguous. Looked up from germline, CDR1 is SEHNR and CDR2 is FQNEAQ (reference sequence). CDR3 length: 12 residues. V lost 1 base and J lost 12, with 12 bases in between. CDR3 loop: CASSLEGHEPFF. In DNA form, the CDR3 reads TGTGCCAGCAGCTTAGAGGGCCACGAGCCTTTCTTT.

In this sample, this clonotype turned up a few times. The chain links TRBV28 to TRBJ1-1; TRBD1 agrees at 10 bases. The germline V gene encodes CDR1 MDHEN and CDR2 SYDVKM. The trim removed 2 bases at V and 3 bases at J, leaving 6 bases unmatched. The CDR3 totals 16 residues. The CDR3 DNA sequence: TGTGCCAGCAGTTTAGGGACAGGGGTCTTCGACACTGAAGCTTTCTTT. Its protein product is CASSLGTGVFDTEAFF.

V and J are TRBV7-2 and TRBJ2-7; possible D gene TRBD2, 6 bases. Germline V gives CDR1 SGHTA, CDR2 FQGNSA. This CDR3 comprises 18 residues. Deletions cut 0 bases from V and 2 bases from J, with 20 bases between. CDR3 nucleotide sequence: TGTGCCAGCAGCTTAGCCCGGGACTGGGACCTGGGAACCTACGAGCAGTACTTC. Protein sequence: CASSLARDWDLGTYEQYF.

This clonotype was recorded a few times. The rearrangement joins TRBV6-5 to TRBJ2-3, with D uncertain. CDR1 and CDR2 (germline): MNHEY, SVGAGI. The CDR3 runs to 14 residues. V was clipped by 2 bases and J by 1 base, with 7 bases between them. CDR3 DNA sequence: TGTGCCAGCAGTTACGGGTATGGCACAGATACGCAGTATTTT. The encoded protein is CASSYGYGTDTQYF.

This clonotype was counted once. A much bigger clone sits one base away, suggesting this may be a read error. The CDR3 protein is CASSGGQGDNSPLHF. The CDR3 DNA reads as TGTGCCAGCAGTGGGGGACAGGGGGATAATTCACCCCTCCACTTT. The rearrangement joins TRBV2 to TRBJ1-6; 11 bases are a match to TRBD1. Per the germline V gene, CDR1 is SNHLY and CDR2 is FYNNEI. The CDR3 extends over 15 amino acids. V was clipped by 4 bases and J by 5 bases; unmatched bases: 1.

About this clonotype itself: A much larger clone lies a single base off, so this may be a read error. The chain is built from TRBV7-9 and TRBJ1-1, with TRBD1 as a possible D gene (6 bases). Germline V CDR1 and CDR2: SEHNR, FQNEAQ (reference sequence). This CDR3 region has 14 residues. CDR3 region: CAGSAGQRNTEAFF. The CDR3 region has the DNA TGTGCCGGCAGCGCCGGACAGAGAAACACTGAAGCTTTCTTT. The entire variable domain, with the rest obtained from reference TRBV7-9 and TRBJ1-1, is as follows: DTGVSQNPRHKITKRGQNVTFRCDPISEHNRLYWYRQTLGQGPEFLTYFQNEAQLEKSRLLSDRFSAERPKGSFSTLEIQRTEQGDSAMYLCAGSAGQRNTEAFFGQGTRLTVV.

Written as DNA, the CDR3 is TGCAGCGGTTCCGGGACAGGGGAGAACACTGAAGCTTTCTTT. The encoded protein is CSGSGTGENTEAFF. The rearrangement uses TRBV29-1 and TRBJ1-1; 10 bases are a match to TRBD1. Germline V gives CDR1 SQVTM, CDR2 ANQGSEA. J gave up 1 base and V 7 bases, and 6 bases lay outside the gene matches. The CDR3 sequence is 14 residues long.